This T cell receptor beta chain is drawn from a study of early T cells in non-severe SARS-CoV-2 infection. Findings of the study overall: VDJdb matching skewed toward anti-spike CD8 responses, missing private and CD4 specificities.

Individually, cDNA molecules had unique molecular identifiers attached to them. TCRdb re-called the 5' RACE reads with MiXCR, one entry per CDR3 protein. In the table there are about 34,000 distinct CDR3 sequences, around 6% of which are singletons. This clonotype was recorded many times. The antigen is undetermined. V shed 4 bases, J shed 7 bases, and the junction held 12 bases outside the gene matches. Per the germline V gene, CDR1 is SEHNR and CDR2 is FQNEAQ (reference sequence). The CDR3 has 16 residues. The chain combines TRBV7-9 with TRBJ2-1; 8 bases agree with TRBD1. The origin of this receptor is an adult who was a healthcare worker with PCR-confirmed SARS-CoV-2 infection or an uninfected control (not recorded which). What was sequenced was whole blood. In DNA form, the CDR3 reads TGTGCCAGCAGCTCACCACCCCTAAGACAGGGGAATGAGCAGTTCTTC. It codes for CASSSPPLRQGNEQFF.